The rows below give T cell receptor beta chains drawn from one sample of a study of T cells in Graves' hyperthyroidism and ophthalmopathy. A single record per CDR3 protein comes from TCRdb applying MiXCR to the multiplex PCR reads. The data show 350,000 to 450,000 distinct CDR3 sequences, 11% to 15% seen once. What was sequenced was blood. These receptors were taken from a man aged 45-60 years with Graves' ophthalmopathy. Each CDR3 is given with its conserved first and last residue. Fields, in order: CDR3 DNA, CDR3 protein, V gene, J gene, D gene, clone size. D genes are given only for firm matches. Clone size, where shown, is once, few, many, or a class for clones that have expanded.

DNA: TGTGCCAGCAGTCCACTGGGGCTAGCGGGTCCCTACAATGAGCAGTTCTTC
CDR3: CASSPLGLAGPYNEQFF
V: TRBV27
J: TRBJ2-1
D: TRBD2
size: many

DNA: TGTGCCAGCAGCTTGCTCTTCGTGGCGGGAGTTGAAGCAGATACGCAGTATTTT
CDR3: CASSLLFVAGVEADTQYF
V: TRBV5-6
J: TRBJ2-3
D: TRBD2
size: -

DNA: TGCGCCAGCACGATTGGGGAGAACACTGAAGCTTTCTTT
CDR3: CASTIGENTEAFF
V: TRBV5-1
J: TRBJ1-1
D: -
size: few

DNA: TGCGCCAGCAGCCAAGAGCCCAAAAGCTCCTACAATGGGCAGTTCTTC
CDR3: CASSQEPKSSYNGQFF
V: TRBV4-1
J: TRBJ2-1
D: -
size: -

DNA: TGTGCCAGCAGCCCATACCGGCAGGGGGCCACCGGGGAGCTGTTTTTT
CDR3: CASSPYRQGATGELFF
V: TRBV2
J: TRBJ2-2
D: TRBD1
size: once

DNA: TGTGCCAGCAGCTTGACTAGCGGGAGGATCCAAGAGACCCAGTACTTC
CDR3: CASSLTSGRIQETQYF
V: TRBV7-9
J: TRBJ2-5
D: TRBD2
size: many

DNA: TGTGCCTGGAATTTCAAAGAGGAGGGCCGCTCTGGGGCCAACGTCCTGACTTTC
CDR3: CAWNFKEEGRSGANVLTF
V: TRBV30
J: TRBJ2-6
D: -
size: few

DNA: TGTGCCACCAGTGATGCCGGGACAGGGGCCTACAATGAGCAGTTCTTC
CDR3: CATSDAGTGAYNEQFF
V: TRBV24-1
J: TRBJ2-1
D: TRBD1
size: -

DNA: TGTGCCAGCAGCAACAGATACGAGCAGTACTTC
CDR3: CASSNRYEQYF
V: TRBV3-1
J: TRBJ2-7
D: -
size: many

DNA: TGTGCCATCAGTGAAGCGGGCTTAGGGGAAAAACTGTTTTTT
CDR3: CAISEAGLGEKLFF
V: TRBV10-3
J: TRBJ1-4
D: -
size: few

DNA: TGTGCCAGTAGTATGACCCCTAGCGGGAGGGCGGGAGATACGCAGTATTTT
CDR3: CASSMTPSGRAGDTQYF
V: TRBV19
J: TRBJ2-3
D: TRBD2
size: -

DNA: TGTGCCAGCAGCGCTGGCCTGGCTCCTGGCCCGGAGACCCAGTACTTC
CDR3: CASSAGLAPGPETQYF
V: TRBV9
J: TRBJ2-5
D: -
size: few

DNA: TGTGCCACCAGGCTAGCGGGAGTGCGAGAGCAGTACTTC
CDR3: CATRLAGVREQYF
V: TRBV15
J: TRBJ2-7
D: TRBD2
size: few

DNA: TGCGCCAGCAGCTTGAGGGGTGGGACTGAAGCTTTCTTT
CDR3: CASSLRGGTEAFF
V: TRBV5-1
J: TRBJ1-1
D: -
size: many

DNA: TGTGCCAGCAGTGGTCTAGCGACGGATGAGCAGTTCTTC
CDR3: CASSGLATDEQFF
V: TRBV2
J: TRBJ2-1
D: -
size: many

DNA: TGTGCCAGCAGCCAAGAGACAGGGGGCGGCCTCTATGGCTACACCTTC
CDR3: CASSQETGGGLYGYTF
V: TRBV3-1
J: TRBJ1-2
D: TRBD1
size: many

DNA: TGTGCCAGCAGTTTTTCAGGTTCGAACACTGAAGCTTTCTTT
CDR3: CASSFSGSNTEAFF
V: TRBV12-3/TRBV12-4
J: TRBJ1-1
D: -
size: many